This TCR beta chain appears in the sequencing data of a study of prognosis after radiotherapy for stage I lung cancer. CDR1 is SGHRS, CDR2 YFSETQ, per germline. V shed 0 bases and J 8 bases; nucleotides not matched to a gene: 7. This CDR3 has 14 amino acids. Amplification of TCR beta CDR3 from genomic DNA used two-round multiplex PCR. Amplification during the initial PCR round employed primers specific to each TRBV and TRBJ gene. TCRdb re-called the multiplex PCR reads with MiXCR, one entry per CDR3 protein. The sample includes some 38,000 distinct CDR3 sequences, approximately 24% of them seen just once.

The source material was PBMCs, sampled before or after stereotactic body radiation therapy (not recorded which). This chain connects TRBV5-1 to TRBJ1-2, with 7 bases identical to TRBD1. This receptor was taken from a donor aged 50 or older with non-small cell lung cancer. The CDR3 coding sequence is TGCGCCAGCAGCTTGGGGCAGGGGGGGCTCGGCTACACCTTC. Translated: CASSLGQGGLGYTF.